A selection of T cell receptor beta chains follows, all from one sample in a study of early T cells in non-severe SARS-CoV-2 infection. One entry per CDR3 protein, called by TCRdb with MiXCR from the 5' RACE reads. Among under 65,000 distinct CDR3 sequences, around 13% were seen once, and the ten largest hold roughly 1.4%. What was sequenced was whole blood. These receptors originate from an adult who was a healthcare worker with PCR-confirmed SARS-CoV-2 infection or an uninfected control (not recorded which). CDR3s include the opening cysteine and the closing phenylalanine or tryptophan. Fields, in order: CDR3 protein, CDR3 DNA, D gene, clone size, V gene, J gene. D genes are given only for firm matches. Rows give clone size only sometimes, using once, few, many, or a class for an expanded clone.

CDR3aa: CASSYPRQGALDTQYF; CDR3nt: TGTGCCAGCAGTTACCCACGACAGGGGGCGTTGGATACGCAGTATTTT; d_gene: TRBD1; abundance: few; v_gene: TRBV6-6; j_gene: TRBJ2-3
CDR3aa: CASSPPSSGAGGYTF; CDR3nt: TGTGCCAGCAGCCCCCCATCCTCGGGGGCGGGTGGCTACACCTTC; d_gene: -; abundance: -; v_gene: TRBV3-1; j_gene: TRBJ1-2
CDR3aa: CASSDMVSSYNEQFF; CDR3nt: TGTGCCAGCAGTGACATGGTTAGCTCCTACAATGAGCAGTTCTTC; d_gene: -; abundance: many; v_gene: TRBV6-4; j_gene: TRBJ2-1
CDR3aa: CASSFAGTYNEQFF; CDR3nt: TGTGCCAGCAGCTTTGCGGGGACTTACAATGAGCAGTTCTTC; d_gene: -; abundance: few; v_gene: TRBV7-2; j_gene: TRBJ2-1
CDR3aa: CASSVTSYTDTQYF; CDR3nt: TGCGCCAGCAGCGTCACTAGCTACACAGATACGCAGTATTTT; d_gene: -; abundance: -; v_gene: TRBV5-1; j_gene: TRBJ2-3
CDR3aa: CASSQTGGNSPLHF; CDR3nt: TGTGCCAGCAGTCAGACAGGGGGCAATTCACCCCTCCACTTT; d_gene: TRBD1; abundance: -; v_gene: TRBV12-3/TRBV12-4; j_gene: TRBJ1-6
CDR3aa: CASRPRDTNTEAFF; CDR3nt: TGTGCCAGCCGCCCCCGGGACACCAACACTGAAGCTTTCTTT; d_gene: -; abundance: few; v_gene: TRBV3-1; j_gene: TRBJ1-1
CDR3aa: CATSNADRVDGYTF; CDR3nt: TGTGCCACCAGCAACGCAGACAGGGTGGATGGCTACACCTTC; d_gene: TRBD1; abundance: -; v_gene: TRBV15; j_gene: TRBJ1-2
CDR3aa: CASSPTGQGVRPAYEQYF; CDR3nt: TGTGCCAGCTCACCGACGGGACAGGGTGTCCGGCCCGCCTACGAGCAGTACTTC; d_gene: TRBD1; abundance: many; v_gene: TRBV18; j_gene: TRBJ2-7
CDR3aa: CASSTGAGANYGYTF; CDR3nt: TGTGCCTCCTCCACGGGGGCAGGGGCTAACTATGGCTACACCTTC; d_gene: -; abundance: many; v_gene: TRBV7-9; j_gene: TRBJ1-2
CDR3aa: CASSVWDRGLGSPLHF; CDR3nt: TGCGCCAGCAGCGTGTGGGACAGGGGTCTCGGTTCACCCCTCCACTTT; d_gene: TRBD1; abundance: many; v_gene: TRBV5-1; j_gene: TRBJ1-6
CDR3aa: CASSLASTPGQGVYEQYF; CDR3nt: TGTGCCAGCAGCTTGGCCTCTACCCCCGGCCAGGGAGTCTACGAGCAGTACTTC; d_gene: -; abundance: few; v_gene: TRBV5-5; j_gene: TRBJ2-7
CDR3aa: CASSLLVGQGGSVHGYTF; CDR3nt: TGTGCCAGCAGTTTGCTAGTTGGACAGGGAGGATCTGTCCATGGCTACACCTTC; d_gene: TRBD1; abundance: few; v_gene: TRBV12-3/TRBV12-4; j_gene: TRBJ1-2
CDR3aa: CASSLERQTNYGYTF; CDR3nt: TGTGCCAGCAGCTTAGAGCGGCAGACTAACTATGGCTACACCTTC; d_gene: -; abundance: few; v_gene: TRBV7-2; j_gene: TRBJ1-2
CDR3aa: CASSEARGRVGELFF; CDR3nt: TGTGCCAGCAGTGAAGCGAGGGGGCGAGTCGGGGAGCTGTTTTTT; d_gene: TRBD1; abundance: -; v_gene: TRBV6-1; j_gene: TRBJ2-2
CDR3aa: CASSLAGTGVFSGNTIYF; CDR3nt: TGTGCCAGCAGCTTAGCCGGGACAGGGGTATTCTCTGGAAACACCATATATTTT; d_gene: TRBD1; abundance: many; v_gene: TRBV7-6; j_gene: TRBJ1-3
CDR3aa: CASRPQETQYF; CDR3nt: TGCGCCAGCAGGCCTCAAGAGACCCAGTACTTC; d_gene: -; abundance: many; v_gene: TRBV10-1; j_gene: TRBJ2-5
CDR3aa: CASSPPDLYEQYF; CDR3nt: TGTGCCAGCAGCCCCCCGGATCTCTACGAGCAGTACTTC; d_gene: -; abundance: few; v_gene: TRBV11-2; j_gene: TRBJ2-7
CDR3aa: CASSVGGYLETQYF; CDR3nt: TGTGCCAGCAGTGTGGGGGGATATCTGGAGACCCAGTACTTC; d_gene: -; abundance: -; v_gene: TRBV25-1; j_gene: TRBJ2-5
CDR3aa: CSARGTNSLNEQFF; CDR3nt: TGCAGTGCTCGCGGGACCAACTCCTTAAATGAGCAGTTCTTC; d_gene: -; abundance: medium-sized; v_gene: TRBV20-1; j_gene: TRBJ2-1
CDR3aa: CASSYGVTSGTDEQFF; CDR3nt: TGTGCCAGCAGTTACGGGGTGACTAGCGGGACCGATGAGCAGTTCTTC; d_gene: TRBD2; abundance: -; v_gene: TRBV6-5; j_gene: TRBJ2-1
CDR3aa: CATSDQPQHF; CDR3nt: TGTGCCACCAGTGATCAGCCCCAGCATTTT; d_gene: -; abundance: many; v_gene: TRBV24-1; j_gene: TRBJ1-5
CDR3aa: CATSDPSGGLNEQFF; CDR3nt: TGTGCCACCAGTGATCCTAGCGGGGGCCTCAATGAGCAGTTCTTC; d_gene: TRBD2; abundance: many; v_gene: TRBV24-1; j_gene: TRBJ2-1
CDR3aa: CASSRRAGTIYF; CDR3nt: TGTGCCAGCAGCCGACGCGCCGGCACCATATATTTT; d_gene: -; abundance: few; v_gene: TRBV6-1; j_gene: TRBJ1-3
CDR3aa: CASSLRLNNEKLFF; CDR3nt: TGTGCCAGCAGTTTACGACTTAATAATGAAAAACTGTTTTTT; d_gene: -; abundance: many; v_gene: TRBV12-3/TRBV12-4; j_gene: TRBJ1-4
CDR3aa: CASSEALPTAVDGYTF; CDR3nt: TGTGCCAGCAGTGAAGCCCTGCCGACGGCCGTGGATGGCTACACCTTC; d_gene: -; abundance: many; v_gene: TRBV2; j_gene: TRBJ1-2
CDR3aa: CASSLGASGGAREQFF; CDR3nt: TGTGCCAGCAGCTTAGGGGCTAGCGGGGGTGCCCGAGAGCAGTTCTTC; d_gene: TRBD2; abundance: few; v_gene: TRBV7-3; j_gene: TRBJ2-1
CDR3aa: CASSPRTGANTEAFF; CDR3nt: TGTGCCAGCAGCCCAAGGACAGGGGCGAACACTGAAGCTTTCTTT; d_gene: TRBD1; abundance: many; v_gene: TRBV5-4; j_gene: TRBJ1-1
CDR3aa: CAWAGQNTEAFF; CDR3nt: TGTGCCTGGGCGGGCCAGAACACTGAAGCTTTCTTT; d_gene: -; abundance: -; v_gene: TRBV30; j_gene: TRBJ1-1
CDR3aa: CASSHRRGYNEQFF; CDR3nt: TGTGCCAGCAGCCACCGACGGGGATACAATGAGCAGTTCTTC; d_gene: -; abundance: many; v_gene: TRBV6-2/TRBV6-3; j_gene: TRBJ2-1
CDR3aa: CSARGQDGEQYF; CDR3nt: TGCAGTGCTAGAGGACAGGATGGCGAGCAGTACTTC; d_gene: -; abundance: many; v_gene: TRBV20-1; j_gene: TRBJ2-7
CDR3aa: CASGLGQNEQFF; CDR3nt: TGTGCTAGTGGTCTGGGGCAGAATGAGCAGTTCTTC; d_gene: -; abundance: -; v_gene: TRBV12-5; j_gene: TRBJ2-1
CDR3aa: CASSLGQGGAEAFF; CDR3nt: TGTGCCAGCAGCCTAGGACAGGGGGGGGCTGAAGCTTTCTTT; d_gene: TRBD1; abundance: many; v_gene: TRBV7-6; j_gene: TRBJ1-1
CDR3aa: CASSFPSPGELFF; CDR3nt: TGTGCCAGCAGCTTCCCATCTCCCGGGGAGCTGTTTTTT; d_gene: -; abundance: -; v_gene: TRBV7-8; j_gene: TRBJ2-2
CDR3aa: CSARDWGTGFEKLFF; CDR3nt: TGCAGTGCTAGAGATTGGGGGACAGGATTTGAAAAACTGTTTTTT; d_gene: TRBD1; abundance: -; v_gene: TRBV20-1; j_gene: TRBJ1-4
CDR3aa: CASSLGTGVGRGDTQYF; CDR3nt: TGTGCCAGCAGCTTAGGGACAGGGGTGGGTCGCGGAGATACGCAGTATTTT; d_gene: TRBD1; abundance: -; v_gene: TRBV7-6; j_gene: TRBJ2-3
CDR3aa: CASRGSVETQYF; CDR3nt: TGTGCCAGCAGAGGCTCAGTAGAGACCCAGTACTTC; d_gene: -; abundance: few; v_gene: TRBV2; j_gene: TRBJ2-5
CDR3aa: CASSLGGRVTDTQYF; CDR3nt: TGTGCCAGCAGCCTTGGGGGACGGGTGACAGATACGCAGTATTTT; d_gene: -; abundance: -; v_gene: TRBV2; j_gene: TRBJ2-3
CDR3aa: CASSPRGTYEQYF; CDR3nt: TGTGCCAGCAGCCCGAGGGGGACCTACGAGCAGTACTTC; d_gene: -; abundance: -; v_gene: TRBV7-2; j_gene: TRBJ2-7
CDR3aa: CASSLGDTQYF; CDR3nt: TGTGCCAGCAGCTTAGGGGATACGCAGTATTTT; d_gene: -; abundance: medium-sized; v_gene: TRBV12-3/TRBV12-4; j_gene: TRBJ2-3
CDR3aa: CASSLGRSNTEAFF; CDR3nt: TGTGCCAGCAGCTTAGGTCGCTCGAACACTGAAGCTTTCTTT; d_gene: -; abundance: many; v_gene: TRBV11-3; j_gene: TRBJ1-1
CDR3aa: CASSFQSTDTQYF; CDR3nt: TGTGCCAGCAGTTTTCAGTCCACAGATACGCAGTATTTT; d_gene: -; abundance: many; v_gene: TRBV6-2/TRBV6-3; j_gene: TRBJ2-3
CDR3aa: CASSVSLGSSGNTIYF; CDR3nt: TGTGCCAGCAGCGTATCCCTAGGGAGCTCTGGAAACACCATATATTTT; d_gene: -; abundance: many; v_gene: TRBV9; j_gene: TRBJ1-3
CDR3aa: CASSLEGGMNTEAFF; CDR3nt: TGTGCCAGCAGCTTAGAAGGGGGCATGAACACTGAAGCTTTCTTT; d_gene: TRBD1; abundance: few; v_gene: TRBV7-9; j_gene: TRBJ1-1
CDR3aa: CSVESAGGDFITDTQYF; CDR3nt: TGCAGCGTTGAGTCGGCCGGGGGGGACTTCATCACAGATACGCAGTATTTT; d_gene: TRBD2; abundance: few; v_gene: TRBV29-1; j_gene: TRBJ2-3